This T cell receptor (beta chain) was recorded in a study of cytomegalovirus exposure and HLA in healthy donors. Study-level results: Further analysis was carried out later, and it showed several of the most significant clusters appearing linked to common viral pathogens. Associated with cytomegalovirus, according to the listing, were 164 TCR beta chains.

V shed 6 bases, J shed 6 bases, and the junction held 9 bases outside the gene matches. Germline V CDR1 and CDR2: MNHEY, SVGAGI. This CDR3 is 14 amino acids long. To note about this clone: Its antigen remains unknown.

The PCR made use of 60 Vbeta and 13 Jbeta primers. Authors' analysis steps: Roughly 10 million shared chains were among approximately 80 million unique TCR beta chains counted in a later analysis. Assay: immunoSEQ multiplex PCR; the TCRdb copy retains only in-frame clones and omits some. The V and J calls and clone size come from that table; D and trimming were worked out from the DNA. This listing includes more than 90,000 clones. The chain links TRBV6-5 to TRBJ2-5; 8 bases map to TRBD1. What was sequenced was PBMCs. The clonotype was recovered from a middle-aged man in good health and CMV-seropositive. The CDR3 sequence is CASSPLRTGQTQYF. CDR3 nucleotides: TGTGCCAGCAGCCCCCTCAGGACAGGGCAGACCCAGTACTTC.